Listed below are T cell receptor beta chains from one sample, sequenced in a study of blood T cell repertoires in COVID-19. Repertoires were generated with immunoSEQ multiplex PCR, while TCRdb's copy carries only in-frame clones and drops some. The sample carries roughly 26,000 clones, 80% to 95% recorded once. Sequencing input: peripheral blood. The receptors here all came from a human donor in a cohort sampled during active COVID-19. Both conserved end residues are part of each CDR3. The order of the fields is J gene, D gene, clone size, V gene, CDR3 protein, CDR3 DNA. D genes are given only for firm matches. For some rows the clone size is stated as once, few or many, or as a class when expanded; others skip it.

j_call: TRBJ2-7
d_call: .
clone_size: .
v_call: TRBV6-5
cdr3_aa: CASSLTRLSETYEQYF
cdr3_nt: TGTGCCAGCAGTTTAACCCGCCTTAGCGAAACCTACGAGCAGTACTTC

j_call: TRBJ1-1
d_call: .
clone_size: .
v_call: TRBV13
cdr3_aa: CASSGRDTPNTEAFF
cdr3_nt: TGTGCCAGCAGCGGACGGGACACCCCGAACACTGAAGCTTTCTTT

j_call: TRBJ1-1
d_call: .
clone_size: .
v_call: TRBV3-1/TRBV3-2
cdr3_aa: CASSQAGSEAFF
cdr3_nt: TGTGCCAGCAGCCAGGCAGGCTCTGAAGCTTTCTTT

j_call: TRBJ2-5
d_call: .
clone_size: .
v_call: TRBV19
cdr3_aa: CASSPRTEQETQYF
cdr3_nt: TGTGCCAGTAGTCCTAGGACAGAACAAGAGACCCAGTACTTC

j_call: TRBJ1-5
d_call: TRBD1
clone_size: .
v_call: TRBV5-5
cdr3_aa: CASSLGSGTGRLGNQPQHF
cdr3_nt: TGTGCCAGCAGCTTGGGGTCTGGGACAGGGCGTCTTGGCAATCAGCCCCAGCATTTT

j_call: TRBJ2-3
d_call: TRBD2
clone_size: .
v_call: TRBV9
cdr3_aa: CASSVVRTSTDTQYF
cdr3_nt: TGTGCCAGCAGCGTAGTCAGGACTAGCACGGATACGCAGTATTTT

j_call: TRBJ2-5
d_call: TRBD2
clone_size: .
v_call: TRBV9
cdr3_aa: CASSVVPGGETQYF
cdr3_nt: TGTGCCAGCAGCGTAGTGCCCGGGGGGGAGACCCAGTACTTC

j_call: TRBJ2-7
d_call: .
clone_size: .
v_call: TRBV5-1
cdr3_aa: CASTEDIPPYEQYF
cdr3_nt: TGCGCCAGCACCGAGGACATTCCCCCCTACGAGCAGTACTTC

j_call: TRBJ1-2
d_call: .
clone_size: once
v_call: TRBV29-1
cdr3_aa: CSAGEEHYGYTF
cdr3_nt: TGCAGCGCTGGGGAGGAGCACTATGGCTACACCTTC

j_call: TRBJ1-5
d_call: TRBD1
clone_size: .
v_call: TRBV28
cdr3_aa: CASSLVRGRNQPQHF
cdr3_nt: TGTGCCAGCAGTTTAGTAAGGGGGCGCAATCAGCCCCAGCATTTT

j_call: TRBJ2-1
d_call: TRBD2
clone_size: .
v_call: TRBV10-2
cdr3_aa: CASSPRGGGPNEQFF
cdr3_nt: TGCGCCAGCAGTCCGCGGGGGGGCGGGCCGAATGAGCAGTTCTTC

j_call: TRBJ1-1
d_call: .
clone_size: .
v_call: TRBV24-1
cdr3_aa: CATSDSRGVNTEAFF
cdr3_nt: TGTGCCACCAGTGATTCGCGCGGCGTGAACACTGAAGCTTTCTTT

j_call: TRBJ2-2
d_call: .
clone_size: .
v_call: TRBV2
cdr3_aa: CASSPNTGELFF
cdr3_nt: TGTGCCAGCTCTCCGAACACCGGGGAGCTGTTTTTT

j_call: TRBJ2-2
d_call: .
clone_size: .
v_call: TRBV19
cdr3_aa: CASNLRFSNTGELFF
cdr3_nt: TGTGCCAGTAACCTCAGGTTTTCGAACACCGGGGAGCTGTTTTTT

j_call: TRBJ2-3
d_call: .
clone_size: .
v_call: TRBV7-9
cdr3_aa: CASSREGVDTQYF
cdr3_nt: TGTGCCAGCAGCCGAGAAGGGGTAGATACGCAGTATTTT

j_call: TRBJ2-7
d_call: .
clone_size: .
v_call: TRBV5-4
cdr3_aa: CASTPRGGPTYEQYF
cdr3_nt: TGTGCCAGCACCCCACGTGGCGGGCCGACCTACGAGCAGTACTTC

j_call: TRBJ2-2
d_call: TRBD2
clone_size: few
v_call: TRBV6-5
cdr3_aa: CASNRLAGVTGELFF
cdr3_nt: TGTGCCAGCAACAGACTAGCGGGAGTCACCGGGGAGCTGTTTTTT

j_call: TRBJ2-1
d_call: .
clone_size: .
v_call: TRBV11-1
cdr3_aa: CASSLGLTNEQFF
cdr3_nt: TGTGCCAGCAGCTTAGGACTAACGAATGAGCAGTTCTTC

j_call: TRBJ1-1
d_call: .
clone_size: .
v_call: TRBV12-3/TRBV12-4
cdr3_aa: CASSLSYTEAFF
cdr3_nt: TGTGCCAGCAGTCTCTCTTACACTGAAGCTTTCTTT

j_call: TRBJ2-3
d_call: TRBD2
clone_size: once
v_call: TRBV28
cdr3_aa: CASSFGRGSPDTQYF
cdr3_nt: TGTGCCAGCAGTTTCGGGCGGGGGTCCCCAGATACGCAGTATTTT

j_call: TRBJ1-3
d_call: TRBD1
clone_size: .
v_call: TRBV7-9
cdr3_aa: CASSSTGYRGLIGNTIYF
cdr3_nt: TGTGCCAGCAGCTCAACGGGGTACAGGGGGCTTATCGGAAACACCATATATTTT

j_call: TRBJ2-1
d_call: TRBD2
clone_size: .
v_call: TRBV7-8
cdr3_aa: CASRPTGSGRAPEQFF
cdr3_nt: TGTGCCAGCAGGCCAACTGGTAGCGGGAGGGCCCCTGAGCAGTTCTTC

j_call: TRBJ1-1
d_call: .
clone_size: once
v_call: TRBV5-1
cdr3_aa: CASSMRVGNTEAFF
cdr3_nt: TGCGCCAGCAGCATGAGGGTAGGGAACACTGAAGCTTTCTTT

j_call: TRBJ1-4
d_call: .
clone_size: .
v_call: TRBV7-2
cdr3_aa: CASSLAGANEKLFF
cdr3_nt: TGTGCCAGCAGCTTAGCGGGGGCGAATGAAAAACTGTTTTTT

j_call: TRBJ2-1
d_call: .
clone_size: .
v_call: TRBV7-8
cdr3_aa: CASSPPPSIYEQFF
cdr3_nt: TGTGCCAGCAGCCCACCCCCTAGTATCTATGAGCAGTTCTTC

j_call: TRBJ1-6
d_call: .
clone_size: .
v_call: TRBV21-1
cdr3_aa: CASSSNGGGIPYSPLHF
cdr3_nt: TGTGCCAGCAGCTCCAATGGGGGGGGGATTCCATATTCACCCCTCCACTTT

j_call: TRBJ1-1
d_call: .
clone_size: .
v_call: TRBV28
cdr3_aa: CASDKSGVTEAFF
cdr3_nt: TGTGCCAGCGATAAGTCGGGGGTCACTGAAGCTTTCTTT

j_call: TRBJ2-7
d_call: .
clone_size: .
v_call: TRBV6-5
cdr3_aa: CASSATTSFGEQYF
cdr3_nt: TGTGCCAGCAGCGCCACGACTAGTTTCGGCGAGCAGTACTTC

j_call: TRBJ1-6
d_call: .
clone_size: .
v_call: TRBV3-1/TRBV3-2
cdr3_aa: CASSQDWQNSPLHF
cdr3_nt: TGTGCCAGCAGCCAAGATTGGCAGAATTCACCCCTCCACTTT

j_call: TRBJ1-1
d_call: .
clone_size: .
v_call: TRBV28
cdr3_aa: CASSRQANTEAFF
cdr3_nt: TGTGCCAGCAGCCGACAGGCCAACACTGAAGCTTTCTTT

j_call: TRBJ2-2
d_call: TRBD2
clone_size: .
v_call: TRBV11-3
cdr3_aa: CASTSRTSLIGELFF
cdr3_nt: TGTGCCAGCACCTCTCGGACTAGCTTGATCGGGGAGCTGTTTTTT

j_call: TRBJ1-2
d_call: TRBD1
clone_size: .
v_call: TRBV4-1
cdr3_aa: CASSQDFEPGQRLYGYTF
cdr3_nt: TGCGCCAGCAGCCAAGATTTCGAACCGGGACAGAGACTCTATGGCTACACCTTC

j_call: TRBJ1-3
d_call: .
clone_size: .
v_call: TRBV3-1/TRBV3-2
cdr3_aa: CASSPQGYGNTIYF
cdr3_nt: TGTGCCAGCAGCCCTCAGGGATATGGAAACACCATATATTTT

j_call: TRBJ2-5
d_call: TRBD2
clone_size: .
v_call: TRBV10-3
cdr3_aa: CAISAGTSGRRETQYF
cdr3_nt: TGTGCCATCAGTGCTGGGACTAGCGGGAGGAGGGAGACCCAGTACTTC

j_call: TRBJ1-2
d_call: TRBD1
clone_size: .
v_call: TRBV28
cdr3_aa: CASSPGTGLNGYTF
cdr3_nt: TGTGCCAGCAGCCCCGGGACAGGGTTGAATGGCTACACCTTC

j_call: TRBJ1-4
d_call: .
clone_size: .
v_call: TRBV18
cdr3_aa: CASSPQFLYRSNEKLFF
cdr3_nt: TGTGCCAGCTCACCCCAGTTCCTGTACAGATCCAATGAAAAACTGTTTTTT

j_call: TRBJ2-1
d_call: TRBD2
clone_size: .
v_call: TRBV5-1
cdr3_aa: CASSLGGTSGSSEQFF
cdr3_nt: TGCGCCAGCAGCTTGGGGGGGACTAGCGGGAGTTCTGAGCAGTTCTTC

j_call: TRBJ1-4
d_call: TRBD1
clone_size: .
v_call: TRBV12-3/TRBV12-4
cdr3_aa: CATRQGAREKLFF
cdr3_nt: TGTGCCACCCGACAGGGGGCGCGCGAAAAACTGTTTTTT

j_call: TRBJ2-3
d_call: .
clone_size: .
v_call: TRBV25-1
cdr3_aa: CASSEARRGDTQYF
cdr3_nt: TGTGCCAGCAGTGAAGCTCGCCGGGGAGATACGCAGTATTTT

j_call: TRBJ2-3
d_call: .
clone_size: .
v_call: TRBV5-1
cdr3_aa: CASSLGGGSEDTQYF
cdr3_nt: TGCGCCAGCAGCTTGGGGGGCGGCAGTGAGGATACGCAGTATTTT

j_call: TRBJ2-7
d_call: .
clone_size: .
v_call: TRBV3-1/TRBV3-2
cdr3_aa: CASSQEIANEQYF
cdr3_nt: TGTGCCAGCAGCCAAGAAATAGCGAACGAGCAGTACTTC

j_call: TRBJ1-6
d_call: .
clone_size: .
v_call: TRBV2
cdr3_aa: CASSQGGSPLHF
cdr3_nt: TGTGCCAGCAGTCAGGGAGGGTCACCCCTCCACTTT

j_call: TRBJ2-3
d_call: .
clone_size: .
v_call: TRBV7-2
cdr3_aa: CASSSYTDTQYF
cdr3_nt: TGTGCCAGCAGCTCCTACACAGATACGCAGTATTTT

j_call: TRBJ1-5
d_call: TRBD1
clone_size: .
v_call: TRBV11-3
cdr3_aa: CASSGQGLNQPQHF
cdr3_nt: TGTGCCAGCAGCGGACAGGGGCTCAATCAGCCCCAGCATTTT

j_call: TRBJ1-5
d_call: .
clone_size: .
v_call: TRBV19
cdr3_aa: CASSSQQGTNQPQHF
cdr3_nt: TGTGCCAGTAGTAGCCAACAGGGTACTAATCAGCCCCAGCATTTT

j_call: TRBJ2-1
d_call: TRBD2
clone_size: .
v_call: TRBV27
cdr3_aa: CASSLLAGEREQFF
cdr3_nt: TGTGCCAGCAGTCTCTTAGCGGGGGAACGGGAGCAGTTCTTC

j_call: TRBJ1-5
d_call: TRBD1
clone_size: .
v_call: TRBV28
cdr3_aa: CASSETGTGSGQPQHF
cdr3_nt: TGTGCCAGCAGTGAAACCGGGACAGGGTCTGGACAGCCCCAGCATTTT

j_call: TRBJ2-3
d_call: .
clone_size: once
v_call: TRBV5-5
cdr3_aa: CASSLLEWDTQYF
cdr3_nt: TGTGCCAGCAGCTTGTTAGAGTGGGATACGCAGTATTTT

j_call: TRBJ2-1
d_call: TRBD1
clone_size: .
v_call: TRBV7-8
cdr3_aa: CASSLYGQGGNEQFF
cdr3_nt: TGTGCCAGCAGCCTTTATGGACAGGGTGGAAATGAGCAGTTCTTC

j_call: TRBJ2-1
d_call: TRBD1
clone_size: .
v_call: TRBV7-6
cdr3_aa: CASTVTGDRGLGEQFF
cdr3_nt: TGTGCCAGCACCGTGACAGGGGATCGGGGGCTGGGGGAGCAGTTCTTC

j_call: TRBJ2-2
d_call: TRBD1
clone_size: .
v_call: TRBV28
cdr3_aa: CASSTQGTATGELFF
cdr3_nt: TGTGCCAGCAGTACACAGGGGACGGCCACCGGGGAGCTGTTTTTT

j_call: TRBJ2-1
d_call: TRBD1
clone_size: .
v_call: TRBV6-5
cdr3_aa: CASKDREVWNEQFF
cdr3_nt: TGTGCCAGCAAGGACAGGGAAGTCTGGAATGAGCAGTTCTTC